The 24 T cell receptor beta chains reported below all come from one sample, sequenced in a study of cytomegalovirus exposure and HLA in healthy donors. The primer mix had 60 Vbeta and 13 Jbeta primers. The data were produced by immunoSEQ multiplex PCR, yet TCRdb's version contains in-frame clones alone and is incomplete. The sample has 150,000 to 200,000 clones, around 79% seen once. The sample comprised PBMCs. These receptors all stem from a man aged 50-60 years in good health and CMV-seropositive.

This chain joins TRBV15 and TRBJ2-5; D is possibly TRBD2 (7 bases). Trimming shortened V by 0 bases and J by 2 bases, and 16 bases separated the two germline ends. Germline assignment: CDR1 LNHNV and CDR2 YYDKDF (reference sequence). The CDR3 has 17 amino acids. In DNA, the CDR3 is TGTGCCACCAGCAGAGATTATGGTAGGGGGGGACAAGAGACCCAGTACTTC. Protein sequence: CATSRDYGRGGQETQYF.

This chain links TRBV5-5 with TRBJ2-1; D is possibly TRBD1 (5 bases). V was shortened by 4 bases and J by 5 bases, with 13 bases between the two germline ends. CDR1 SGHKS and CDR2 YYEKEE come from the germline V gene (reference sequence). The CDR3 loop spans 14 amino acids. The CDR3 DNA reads TGTGCCAGCAGCGGGGCGTTGCGTGACAATGAGCAGTTCTTC. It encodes CASSGALRDNEQFF.

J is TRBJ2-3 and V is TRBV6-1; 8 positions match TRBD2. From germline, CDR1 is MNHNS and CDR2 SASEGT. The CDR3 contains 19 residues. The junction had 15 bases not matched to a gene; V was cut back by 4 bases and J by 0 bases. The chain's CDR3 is CASSGRGGGITTSTDTQYF. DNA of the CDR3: TGTGCCAGCAGTGGTCGGGGGGGAGGTATTACCACTAGCACAGATACGCAGTATTTT.

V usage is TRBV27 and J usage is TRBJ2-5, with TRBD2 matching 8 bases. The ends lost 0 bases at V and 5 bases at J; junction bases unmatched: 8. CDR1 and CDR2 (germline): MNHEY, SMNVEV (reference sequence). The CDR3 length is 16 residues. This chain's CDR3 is CASSLSPQRGSETQYF. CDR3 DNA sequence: TGTGCCAGCAGTTTATCCCCGCAGCGGGGGAGTGAGACCCAGTACTTC.

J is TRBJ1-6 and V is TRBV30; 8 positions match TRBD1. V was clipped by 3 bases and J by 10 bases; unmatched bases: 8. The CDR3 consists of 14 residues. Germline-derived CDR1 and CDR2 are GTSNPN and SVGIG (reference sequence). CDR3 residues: CAWRDGTGSSPLHF. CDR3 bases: TGTGCCTGGAGGGATGGGACAGGATCCTCACCCCTCCACTTT. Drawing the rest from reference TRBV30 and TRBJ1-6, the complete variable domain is SQTIHQWPATLVQPVGSPLSLECTVEGTSNPNLYWYRQAAGRGLQLLFYSVGIGQISSEVPQNLSASRPQDRQFILSSKKLLLSDSGFYLCAWRDGTGSSPLHFGNGTRLTVT.

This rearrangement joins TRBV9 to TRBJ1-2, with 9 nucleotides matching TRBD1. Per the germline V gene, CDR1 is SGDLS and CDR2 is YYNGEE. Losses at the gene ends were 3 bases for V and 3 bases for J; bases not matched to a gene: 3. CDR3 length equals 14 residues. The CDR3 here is CASSGWTGDYGYTF. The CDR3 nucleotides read TGTGCCAGCAGCGGGTGGACAGGGGACTATGGCTACACCTTC.

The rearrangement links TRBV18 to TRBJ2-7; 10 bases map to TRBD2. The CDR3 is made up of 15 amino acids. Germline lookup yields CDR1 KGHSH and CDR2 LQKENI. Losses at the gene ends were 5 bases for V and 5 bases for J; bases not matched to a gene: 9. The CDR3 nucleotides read TGTGCCAGCTCATCTACTCTAGCGGGGGCGGACGAGCAGTACGTC. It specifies CASSSTLAGADEQYV.

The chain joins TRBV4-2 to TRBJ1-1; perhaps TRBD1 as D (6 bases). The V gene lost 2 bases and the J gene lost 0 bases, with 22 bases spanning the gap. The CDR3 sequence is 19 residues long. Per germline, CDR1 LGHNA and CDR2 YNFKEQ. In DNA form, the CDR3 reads TGTGCCAGCAGCCAACGACCCCGGGGTGGGACAAAAATGAACACTGAAGCTTTCTTT. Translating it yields CASSQRPRGGTKMNTEAFF.

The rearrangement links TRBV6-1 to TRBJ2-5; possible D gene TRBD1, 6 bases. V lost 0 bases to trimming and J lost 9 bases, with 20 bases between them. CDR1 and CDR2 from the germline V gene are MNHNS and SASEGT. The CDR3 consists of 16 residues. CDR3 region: CASSEAPVQGQMAQYF. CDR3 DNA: TGTGCCAGCAGTGAAGCGCCGGTACAGGGCCAAATGGCCCAGTACTTC.

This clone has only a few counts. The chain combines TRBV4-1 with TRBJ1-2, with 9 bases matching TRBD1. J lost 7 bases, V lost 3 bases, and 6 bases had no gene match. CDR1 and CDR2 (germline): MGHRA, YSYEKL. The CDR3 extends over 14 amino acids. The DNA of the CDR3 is TGCGCCAGCAGCCATCCCACAGGGGGCCTTGGCTACACCTTC. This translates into CASSHPTGGLGYTF.

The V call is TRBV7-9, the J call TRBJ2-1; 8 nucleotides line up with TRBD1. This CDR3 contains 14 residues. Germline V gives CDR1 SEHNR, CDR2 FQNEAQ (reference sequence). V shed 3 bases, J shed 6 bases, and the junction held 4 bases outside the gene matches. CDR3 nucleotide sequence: TGTGCCAGCAGCTTCGGGACAGGTCCCAATGAGCAGTTCTTC. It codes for CASSFGTGPNEQFF.

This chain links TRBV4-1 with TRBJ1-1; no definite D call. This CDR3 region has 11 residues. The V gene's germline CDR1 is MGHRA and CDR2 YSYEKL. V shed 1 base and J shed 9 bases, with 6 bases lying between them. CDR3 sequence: CASSQGEKAFF. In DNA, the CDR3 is TGCGCCAGCAGCCAAGGAGAAAAAGCTTTCTTT.

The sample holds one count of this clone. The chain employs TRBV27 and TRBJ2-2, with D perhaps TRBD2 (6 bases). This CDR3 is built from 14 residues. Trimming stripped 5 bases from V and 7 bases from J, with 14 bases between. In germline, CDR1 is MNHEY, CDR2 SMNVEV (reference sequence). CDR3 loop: CASSPGLMSGELFF. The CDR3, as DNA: TGTGCCAGCAGTCCGGGACTCATGAGCGGGGAGCTGTTTTTT.

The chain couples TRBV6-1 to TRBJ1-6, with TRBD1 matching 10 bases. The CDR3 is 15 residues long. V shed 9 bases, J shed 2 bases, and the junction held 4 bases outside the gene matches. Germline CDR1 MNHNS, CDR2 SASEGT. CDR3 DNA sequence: TGTGCCAGTGGGACAGGGGAGACCTATAATTCACCCCTCCACTTT. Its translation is CASGTGETYNSPLHF.

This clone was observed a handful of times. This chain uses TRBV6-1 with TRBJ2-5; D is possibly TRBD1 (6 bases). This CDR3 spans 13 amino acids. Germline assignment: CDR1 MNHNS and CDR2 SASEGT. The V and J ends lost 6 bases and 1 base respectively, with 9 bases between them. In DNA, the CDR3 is TGTGCCAGCAGCGGACAGAGCCAAGAGACCCAGTACTTC. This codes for CASSGQSQETQYF.

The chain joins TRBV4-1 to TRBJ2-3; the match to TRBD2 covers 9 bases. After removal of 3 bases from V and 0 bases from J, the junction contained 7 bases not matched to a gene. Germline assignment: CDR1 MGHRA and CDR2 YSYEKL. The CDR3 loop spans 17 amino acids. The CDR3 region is CASSQTPGLASTDTQYF. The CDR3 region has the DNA TGCGCCAGCAGCCAGACCCCGGGACTAGCTAGCACAGATACGCAGTATTTT.

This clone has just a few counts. In nucleotides, the CDR3 is TGTGCCAGCAGCTTAGTCCCGAGTGGGGGGGCTAGCACAGATACGCAGTATTTT. Residues: CASSLVPSGGASTDTQYF. The rearrangement uses TRBV7-8 and TRBJ2-3; D perhaps matches TRBD2 (7 bases). The CDR3 contains 18 residues. Germline V gene lookup returns CDR1 SGHVS and CDR2 FQNEAQ. V was clipped by 1 base and J by 0 bases, with 17 bases between them.

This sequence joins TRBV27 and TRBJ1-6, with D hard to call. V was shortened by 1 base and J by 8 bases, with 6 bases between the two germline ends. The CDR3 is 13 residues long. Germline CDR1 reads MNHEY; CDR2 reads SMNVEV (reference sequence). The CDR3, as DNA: TGTGCCAGCAGTTTATTATCAGATTCACCCCTCCACTTT. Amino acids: CASSLLSDSPLHF.

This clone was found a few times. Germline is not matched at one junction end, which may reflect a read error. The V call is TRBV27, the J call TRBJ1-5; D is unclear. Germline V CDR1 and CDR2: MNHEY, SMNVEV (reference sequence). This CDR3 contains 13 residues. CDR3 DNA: TGTGCCAGCAGTTTGGATAGCTATCAGCCCCAGCATTTT. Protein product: CASSLDSYQPQHF.

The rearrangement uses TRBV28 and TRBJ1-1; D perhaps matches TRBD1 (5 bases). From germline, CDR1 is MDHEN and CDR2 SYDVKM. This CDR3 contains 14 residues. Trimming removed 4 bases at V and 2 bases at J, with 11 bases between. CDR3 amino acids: CASSSFRVNTEAFF. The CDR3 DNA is TGTGCCAGCAGTTCGTTCAGGGTCAACACTGAAGCTTTCTTT.

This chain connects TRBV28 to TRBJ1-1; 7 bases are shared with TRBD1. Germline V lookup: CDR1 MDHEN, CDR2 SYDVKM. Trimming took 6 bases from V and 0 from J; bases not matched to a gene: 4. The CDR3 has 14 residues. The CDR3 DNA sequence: TGTGCCAGCAGAACCGGGACAGTGAACACTGAAGCTTTCTTT. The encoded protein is CASRTGTVNTEAFF.

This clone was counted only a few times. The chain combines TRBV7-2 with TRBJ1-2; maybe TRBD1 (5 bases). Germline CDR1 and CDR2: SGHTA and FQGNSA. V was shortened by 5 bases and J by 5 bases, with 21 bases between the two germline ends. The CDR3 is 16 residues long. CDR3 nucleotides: TGTGCCAGCAGCCGCGAGGTACAGCAGGGAAGATATGGCTACACCTTC. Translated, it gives CASSREVQQGRYGYTF. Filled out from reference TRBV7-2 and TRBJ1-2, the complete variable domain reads GAGVSQSPSNKVTEKGKDVELRCDPISGHTALYWYRQSLGQGLEFLIYFQGNSAPDKSGLPSDRFSAERTGGSVSTLTIQRTQQEDSAVYLCASSREVQQGRYGYTFGSGTRLTVV.

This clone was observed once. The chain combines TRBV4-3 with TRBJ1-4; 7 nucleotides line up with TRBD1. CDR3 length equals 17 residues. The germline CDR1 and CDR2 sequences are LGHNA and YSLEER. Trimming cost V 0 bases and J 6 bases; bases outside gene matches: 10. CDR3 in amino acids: CASSQEYWLDRHEKLFF. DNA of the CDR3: TGCGCCAGCAGCCAAGAATATTGGTTGGACAGGCATGAAAAACTGTTTTTT.

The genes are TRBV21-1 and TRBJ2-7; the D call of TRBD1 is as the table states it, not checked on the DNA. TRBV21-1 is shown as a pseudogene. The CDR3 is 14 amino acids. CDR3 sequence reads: CASSKGQGSYEQYV. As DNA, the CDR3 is TGTGCCAGCAGCAAGGGACAGGGTTCCTACGAGCAGTACGTC.